Following are 8 T cell receptor beta chains from one sample sequenced in a study of T cells after yellow fever vaccination. MiXCR, applied by TCRdb to the 5' RACE reads, yields one record per CDR3 protein. In the table there are around 56,000 distinct CDR3 sequences, about 5.2% of which are singletons. Sequenced material: PBMCs, either bulk or a sorted T-cell subset (CD4+, CD8+, memory, or dextramer-sorted; not recorded which), taken on the day of the yellow fever booster vaccination. The receptor source for this set is a man aged 18 to 29 who received the YFV17D yellow fever vaccine.

This clonotype was observed at least ten times. The rearrangement uses TRBV6-2 or TRBV6-3 and TRBJ2-3; the match to TRBD1 covers 12 bases. This CDR3 has 18 residues. Germline V gives CDR1 MNHEY, CDR2 SVGEGT. V lost 0 bases and J lost 1; bases outside the gene matches: 5. Here the CDR3 reads CASSYSGTGGIGTDTQYF. CDR3 sequence (DNA): TGTGCCAGCAGTTACTCCGGGACAGGGGGCATAGGCACAGATACGCAGTATTTT.

This clonotype turned up a few times. This chain's CDR3 is CASSTGARWQYV. CDR3 DNA sequence: TGTGCCAGCAGTACGGGAGCCCGGTGGCAGTACGTC. This sequence joins TRBV6-2 or TRBV6-3 and TRBJ2-7; perhaps TRBD2 as D (6 bases). V lost 5 bases, J lost 9 bases, and 14 bases lay in between. CDR3 length equals 12 residues. Germline CDR1 reads MNHEY; CDR2 reads SVGEGT.

This clonotype has ten or more counts. The rearrangement joins TRBV27 to TRBJ2-1; D perhaps matches TRBD1 (6 bases). The germline gives CDR1 MNHEY, CDR2 SMNVEV (reference sequence). This CDR3 region has 14 residues. Trimming left V 5 bases short and J 6 bases short, with 14 bases between. This CDR3 reads CASSPDRPSNEQFF. The CDR3 coding sequence is TGTGCCAGCAGTCCAGACAGGCCCTCCAATGAGCAGTTCTTC.

The sample holds many counts of this clonotype. The V call is TRBV6-5, the J call TRBJ2-7; no clear D. The V end lost 6 bases, the J end lost 0 bases, and 6 bases lay between the germline ends. The CDR3 sequence is 12 residues long. Per the germline V gene, CDR1 is MNHEY and CDR2 is SVGAGI. The CDR3 DNA sequence: TGTGCCAGCAGCCCAAGCTCCTACGAGCAGTACTTC. Amino acid sequence: CASSPSSYEQYF.

This clonotype was seen at least ten times. The chain uses TRBV12-3 or TRBV12-4 and TRBJ2-1, with TRBD1 matching 9 bases. The trim removed 4 bases at V and 5 bases at J, leaving 6 bases unmatched. The CDR3 runs to 15 residues. The CDR3 nucleotides are TGTGCCAGCAGTTGGACAGGGACAGGGCACAATGAGCAGTTCTTC. The encoded protein is CASSWTGTGHNEQFF.

The chain combines TRBV7-6 with TRBJ2-3, with D maybe TRBD1 (5 bases). Trimming removed 5 bases from V and 2 bases from J, with 20 bases in between. The CDR3 has 17 residues. Looked up from germline, CDR1 is SGHVS and CDR2 is FNYEAQ. The CDR3 region is CASSRSVSTGPTDTQYF. DNA of the CDR3: TGTGCCAGCAGCCGTAGTGTTTCTACAGGTCCCACAGATACGCAGTATTTT.

A few counts support this clonotype. V and J are TRBV7-9 and TRBJ2-2; D call uncertain. Germline-derived CDR1 and CDR2 are SEHNR and FQNEAQ (reference sequence). V was pared by 7 bases and J by 0 bases, with 12 bases between. This CDR3 spans 15 amino acids. The CDR3 protein is CASNGPRANTGELFF. In DNA form, the CDR3 reads TGTGCCAGCAATGGACCGCGCGCGAACACCGGGGAGCTGTTTTTT.

This clonotype was counted many times. The V call is TRBV12-3 or TRBV12-4, the J call TRBJ2-5; 8 nucleotides align to TRBD2. The CDR3 totals 15 residues. V trimming: 6 bases; J trimming: 5 bases; junction bases outside the gene matches: 11. The CDR3: CASSPDGGAGETQYF. In nucleotides, the CDR3 is TGTGCCAGCAGCCCCGACGGGGGGGCGGGGGAGACCCAGTACTTC.